The present T cell receptor beta chain was sequenced within a study of spatial heterogeneity in lung cancer. At the level of the study: The study consistently detected more beta-chain than alpha-chain sequences. Findings of the study overall: One measure, the expanded intratumoral alpha and beta TCR count, tracked tumor mutation counts.

There are many counts of this clonotype. Antigen unknown. The library protocol tagged each TCR cDNA with a unique molecular identifier. One entry per CDR3 protein, called by TCRdb with MiXCR from the 5' RACE reads. The table includes approximately 7,000 distinct CDR3 sequences, approximately 3.1% detected once. Time point specified: sample taken at primary tumor resection. In each case, whole RNA from tumor, nontumor lung or frozen PBMC was sequenced unsorted. V lost 3 bases, J lost 6 bases, and 4 bases stayed unmatched. The CDR3 is 12 residues long. Germline V lookup: CDR1 SQVTM, CDR2 ANQGSEA. The sequence came from a male donor with early-stage non-small cell lung cancer. The source was lung tumor tissue, collected at surgery. The chain joins TRBV29-1 to TRBJ1-2; TRBD1 aligns across 7 bases. CDR3 nucleotide sequence: TGCAGCGTTGAGCAGGGGGGTAATGGCTACACCTTC. This codes for CSVEQGGNGYTF.